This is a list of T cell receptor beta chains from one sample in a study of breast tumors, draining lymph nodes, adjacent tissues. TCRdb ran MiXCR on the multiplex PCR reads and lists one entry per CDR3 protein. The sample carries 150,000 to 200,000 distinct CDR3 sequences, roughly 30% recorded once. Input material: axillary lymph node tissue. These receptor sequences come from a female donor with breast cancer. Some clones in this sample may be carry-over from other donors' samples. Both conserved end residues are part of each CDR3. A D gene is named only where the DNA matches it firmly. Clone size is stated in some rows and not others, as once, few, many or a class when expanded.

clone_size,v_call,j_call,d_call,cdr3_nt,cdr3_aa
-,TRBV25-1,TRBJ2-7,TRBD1,TGTGCTAGATCAAATCGGGGACAGGTCTTCTACGAGCAGTACTTC,CARSNRGQVFYEQYF
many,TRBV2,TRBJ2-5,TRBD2,TGTGCGAATTCTCGGACTAGCGGGAGGGCGGAGACCCAGTACTTC,CANSRTSGRAETQYF
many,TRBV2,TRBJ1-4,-,TGTGCCAGCAGTTACACTACAACTAATGAAAAACTGTTTTTT,CASSYTTTNEKLFF
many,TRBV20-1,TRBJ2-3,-,TGCAGTGCCCCGGGGGCAGGGGGTACAGATACGCAGTATTTT,CSAPGAGGTDTQYF
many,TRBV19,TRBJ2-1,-,TGTGCCAGTAGTATAATTCCGGGCCCCGGCGGCAATGAGCAGTTCTTC,CASSIIPGPGGNEQFF
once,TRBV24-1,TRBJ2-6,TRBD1,TGTGCCACCAGTGATTTCTCCGGGACAGTGAGCTCTGGGGCCAACGTCCTGACTTTC,CATSDFSGTVSSGANVLTF
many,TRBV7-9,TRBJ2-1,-,TGTGCCAGCAGCCCACCCTCCGGGACGGCTAACAATGAGCAGTTCTTC,CASSPPSGTANNEQFF
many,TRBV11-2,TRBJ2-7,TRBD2,TGTGCCAGCAGCCAAAGGTCGGCTAGCGGGGGCTACGAGCAGTACTTC,CASSQRSASGGYEQYF
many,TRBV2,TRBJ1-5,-,TGTGCCAGCAAAACAGGACAACTCAATCAGCCCCAGCATTTT,CASKTGQLNQPQHF
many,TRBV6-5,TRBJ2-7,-,TGTGCCAGCAGTCCCCTTTCGGAGGAGGGTGACGAGCAGTACTTC,CASSPLSEEGDEQYF
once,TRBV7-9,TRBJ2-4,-,TGTGCCAGCAATTCGGACGTAGCCAAAAACATTCAGTACTTC,CASNSDVAKNIQYF
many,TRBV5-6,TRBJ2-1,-,TGTGCCAGCAGCCCGCCCGACAGAGAGCAGTTCTTC,CASSPPDREQFF
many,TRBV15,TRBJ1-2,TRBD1,TGTGCCACCAGCAGAGTACCCCGGACAGGGGGTGGAGTTGGCTACACCTTC,CATSRVPRTGGGVGYTF
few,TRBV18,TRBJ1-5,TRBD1,TGTGCCAGCTCACCGACAGGGTTCAATCAGCCCCAGCATTTT,CASSPTGFNQPQHF
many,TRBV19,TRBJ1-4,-,TGTGCCAGTAGTATAGGTCTTCGCGGGGAAAAACTGTTTTTT,CASSIGLRGEKLFF
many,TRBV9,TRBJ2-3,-,TGTGCCAGCAGCGTTGGTAGGGGCATCACAGATACGCAGTATTTT,CASSVGRGITDTQYF
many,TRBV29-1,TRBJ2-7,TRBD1,TGCAGCGTTGAAGATCTTGGGCAGGGGGCGTCTCGAGAGCAGTACTTC,CSVEDLGQGASREQYF
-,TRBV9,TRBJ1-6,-,TGTGCCAGCAGCCCGAGGGAGAAAAGGAGAGATTCACCCCTCCACTTT,CASSPREKRRDSPLHF
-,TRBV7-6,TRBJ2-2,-,TGTGCCAGCAGCTTAGCCAATTCAGCGGCGGGGAACACCGGGGAGCCGTTTTTT,CASSLANSAAGNTGEPFF
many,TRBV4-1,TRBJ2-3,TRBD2,TGCGCCAGCAGCCAAGAGCCTAGCGGGGGTCTCACAGATACGCAGTATTTT,CASSQEPSGGLTDTQYF
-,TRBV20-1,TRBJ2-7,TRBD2,TGCAGTGCTACTAGCGGGAAGGGCTACGAGCAGTACTTC,CSATSGKGYEQYF
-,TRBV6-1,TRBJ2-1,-,TGTGCCAGCAGTCAACAAGGTACGCTGCTTGAGCAGTTCTTC,CASSQQGTLLEQFF
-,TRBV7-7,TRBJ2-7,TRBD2,TGTGCTAGCGGGGGGGCCAACGGGCAGTACTTC,CASGGANGQYF
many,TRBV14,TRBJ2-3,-,TGTGCCAGCAGCCACGGAACAGGAACCACAGATACGCAGTATTTT,CASSHGTGTTDTQYF
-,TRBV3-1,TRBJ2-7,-,TGTGCCAGCAGCCCCGGGGACTTTGTGTCCTACGAGCAGTACTTC,CASSPGDFVSYEQYF
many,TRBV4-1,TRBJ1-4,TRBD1,TGCGCCAGCAGCCACGGGGACAGGGGTGGTGAAAAACTGTTTTTT,CASSHGDRGGEKLFF
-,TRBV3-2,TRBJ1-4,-,TGTGCCAGCAGTCAGACTGGGGCCACAACTAATGAAAAACTGTTTTTT,CASSQTGATTNEKLFF
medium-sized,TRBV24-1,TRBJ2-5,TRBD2,TGTGCCACCAGCGGACACGAGACCCATTCGGGAGGGACCCAGTACTTC,CATSGHETHSGGTQYF
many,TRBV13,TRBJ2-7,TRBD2,TGTGCCAGCAGCTTAGGCGGACTAGCGGACTACGAGCAGTACTTC,CASSLGGLADYEQYF
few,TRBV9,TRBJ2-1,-,TGTGCCAGCAGCCCTTTCTCGGGAGTCTCTAGCGAGCAGTTCTTC,CASSPFSGVSSEQFF
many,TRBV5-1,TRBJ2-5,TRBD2,TGCGCCAGCAGCCCGACTAGCGGCCAAGAGACCCAGTACTTC,CASSPTSGQETQYF
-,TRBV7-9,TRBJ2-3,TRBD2,TGTGCCAGCAGCGCGACTAGCGGGAGGGCTTCCGCAGATACGCAGTATTTT,CASSATSGRASADTQYF
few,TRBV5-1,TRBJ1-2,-,TGCGCCAGCAGCTTCATGGGGAGAGACGTGTATGGCTACACCTTC,CASSFMGRDVYGYTF
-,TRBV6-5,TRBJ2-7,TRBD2,TGTGCCAGCAGTCACGGGGGGGGGTCCTACGAGCAGTACTTC,CASSHGGGSYEQYF
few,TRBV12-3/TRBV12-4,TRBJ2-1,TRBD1,TGTGCCAGCAGTTTTCAATACAGGGGGCGAAATGAGCAGTTCTTC,CASSFQYRGRNEQFF
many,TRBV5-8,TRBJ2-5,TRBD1,TGTGCCACCACGCCCTGGACAGGGGTGGAAGAGACCCAGTACTTC,CATTPWTGVEETQYF